This T cell receptor beta chain was identified during a study of blood T cell repertoires in COVID-19. Sequencing used immunoSEQ multiplex PCR; TCRdb keeps in-frame clones, though not all of them. In the table there are tens of thousands of clones, roughly 80% of which are singletons. This TCR derives from a human donor in a cohort sampled during active COVID-19. The sequencing input was peripheral blood.

This CDR3 reads CASSSLAGVETQYF. The CDR3 bases are TGCGCCAGCAGCTCCTTAGCGGGGGTAGAGACCCAGTACTTC. V is TRBV5-1 and J is TRBJ2-5, with TRBD2 matching over 9 bases. The V gene's germline CDR1 is SGHRS and CDR2 YFSETQ. The CDR3 covers 14 residues. Trimming cost V 3 bases and J 4 bases; bases outside gene matches: 4.